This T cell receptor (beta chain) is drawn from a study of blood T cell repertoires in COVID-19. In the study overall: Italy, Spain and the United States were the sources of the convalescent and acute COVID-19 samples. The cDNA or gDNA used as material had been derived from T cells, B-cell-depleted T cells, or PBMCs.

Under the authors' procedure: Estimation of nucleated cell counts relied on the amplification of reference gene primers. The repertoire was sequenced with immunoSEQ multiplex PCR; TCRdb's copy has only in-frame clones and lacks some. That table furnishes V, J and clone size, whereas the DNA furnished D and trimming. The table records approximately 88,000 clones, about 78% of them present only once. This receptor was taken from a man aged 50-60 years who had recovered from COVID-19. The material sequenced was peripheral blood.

As DNA, the CDR3 is TGTGCCAGCAGTGCAAGACAGGGATTAGACGAAAAACTGTTTTTT. Translation gives CASSARQGLDEKLFF. V and J are TRBV2 and TRBJ1-4; 7 nucleotides align to TRBD1. The length of the CDR3 is 15 residues. Germline lookup yields CDR1 SNHLY and CDR2 FYNNEI. V lost 4 bases to trimming and J lost 8 bases; unmatched junction nucleotides: 10.